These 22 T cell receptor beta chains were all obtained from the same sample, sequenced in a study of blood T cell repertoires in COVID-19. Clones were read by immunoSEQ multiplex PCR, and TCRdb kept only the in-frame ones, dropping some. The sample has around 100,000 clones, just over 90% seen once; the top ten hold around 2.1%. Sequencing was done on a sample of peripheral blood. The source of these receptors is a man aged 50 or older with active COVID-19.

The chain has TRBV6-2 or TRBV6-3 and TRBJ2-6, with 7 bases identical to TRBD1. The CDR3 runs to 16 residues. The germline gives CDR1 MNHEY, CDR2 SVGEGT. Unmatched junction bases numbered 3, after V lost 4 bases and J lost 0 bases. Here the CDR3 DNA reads TGTGCCAGCAGTTTGGACAGGTTCTCTGGGGCCAACGTCCTGACTTTC. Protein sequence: CASSLDRFSGANVLTF.

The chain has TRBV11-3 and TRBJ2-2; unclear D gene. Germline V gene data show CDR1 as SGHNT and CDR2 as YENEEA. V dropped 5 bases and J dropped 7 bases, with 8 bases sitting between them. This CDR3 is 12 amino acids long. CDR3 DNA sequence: TGTGCCAGCAGCAGCAGCGACGGGGAGCTGTTTTTT. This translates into CASSSSDGELFF.

CDR3 coding DNA: TGTGCCAGCACCACTGGGACTAGTTCTAACAATGAGCAGTTCTTC. Translation: CASTTGTSSNNEQFF. The chain employs TRBV7-3 and TRBJ2-1; TRBD2 agrees at 8 bases. The CDR3 contains 15 residues. Germline CDR1 SGHTA, CDR2 FQGTGA. V shed 7 bases, J shed 5 bases, and the junction held 10 bases outside the gene matches.

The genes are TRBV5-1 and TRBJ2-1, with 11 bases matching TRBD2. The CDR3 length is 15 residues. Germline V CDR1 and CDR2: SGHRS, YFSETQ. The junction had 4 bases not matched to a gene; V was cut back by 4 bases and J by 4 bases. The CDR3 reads CASSTTSGSYNEQFF. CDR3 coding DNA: TGCGCCAGCAGCACCACTAGCGGGAGTTACAATGAGCAGTTCTTC.

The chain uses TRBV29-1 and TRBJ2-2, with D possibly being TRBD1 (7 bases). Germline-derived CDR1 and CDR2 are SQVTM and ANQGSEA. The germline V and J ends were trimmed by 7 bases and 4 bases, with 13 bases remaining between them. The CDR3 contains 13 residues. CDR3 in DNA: TGCAGCGCCAGGGGGGTTAGCACCGGGGAGCTGTTTTTT. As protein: CSARGVSTGELFF.

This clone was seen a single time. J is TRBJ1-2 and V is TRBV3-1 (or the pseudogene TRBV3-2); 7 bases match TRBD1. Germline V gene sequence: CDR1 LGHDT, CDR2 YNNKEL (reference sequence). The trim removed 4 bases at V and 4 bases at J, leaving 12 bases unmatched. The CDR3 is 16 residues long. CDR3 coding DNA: TGTGCCAGCAGCCCCTCGGGACAGCGGACCCCCTATGGCTACACCTTC. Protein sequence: CASSPSGQRTPYGYTF.

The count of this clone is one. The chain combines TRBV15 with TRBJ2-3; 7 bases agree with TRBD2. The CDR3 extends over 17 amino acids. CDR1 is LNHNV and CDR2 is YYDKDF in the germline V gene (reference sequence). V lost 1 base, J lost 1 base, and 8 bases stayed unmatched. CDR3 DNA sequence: TGTGCCACCAGCAGAGGAGATGCGGCGGGGGGCACAGATACGCAGTATTTT. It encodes CATSRGDAAGGTDTQYF.

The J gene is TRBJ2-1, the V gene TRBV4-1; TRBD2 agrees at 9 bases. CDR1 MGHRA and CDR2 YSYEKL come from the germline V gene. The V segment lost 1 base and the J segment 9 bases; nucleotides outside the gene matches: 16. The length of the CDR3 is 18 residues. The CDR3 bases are TGCGCCAGCAGCCAAGCTCGGGGGGGGCTAGCGGGGTTGGTTGAGCAGTTCTTC. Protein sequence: CASSQARGGLAGLVEQFF.

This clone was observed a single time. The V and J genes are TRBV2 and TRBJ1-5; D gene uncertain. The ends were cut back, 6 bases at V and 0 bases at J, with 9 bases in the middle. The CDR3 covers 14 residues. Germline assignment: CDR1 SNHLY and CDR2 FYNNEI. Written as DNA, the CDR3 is TGTGCCAGCAGGGTCGGGGATAGCAATCAGCCCCAGCATTTT. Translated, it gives CASRVGDSNQPQHF.

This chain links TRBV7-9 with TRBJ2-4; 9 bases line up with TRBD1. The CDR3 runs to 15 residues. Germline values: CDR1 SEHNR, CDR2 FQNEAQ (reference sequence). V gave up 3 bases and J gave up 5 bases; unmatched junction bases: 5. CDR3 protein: CASSFNRGLENIQYF. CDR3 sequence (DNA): TGTGCCAGCAGCTTTAACAGGGGGCTGGAAAACATTCAGTACTTC.

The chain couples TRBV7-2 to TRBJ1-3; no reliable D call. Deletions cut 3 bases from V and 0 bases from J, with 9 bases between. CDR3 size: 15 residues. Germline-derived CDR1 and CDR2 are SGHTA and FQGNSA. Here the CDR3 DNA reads TGTGCCAGCAGCTTGAGTCTCACCTCTGGAAACACCATATATTTT. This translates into CASSLSLTSGNTIYF.

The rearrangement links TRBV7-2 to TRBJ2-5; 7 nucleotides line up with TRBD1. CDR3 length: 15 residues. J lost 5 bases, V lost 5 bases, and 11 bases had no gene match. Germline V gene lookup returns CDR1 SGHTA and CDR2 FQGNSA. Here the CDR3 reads CASSLFRGGAETQYF. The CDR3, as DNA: TGTGCCAGCAGCCTTTTCCGAGGGGGCGCCGAGACCCAGTACTTC.

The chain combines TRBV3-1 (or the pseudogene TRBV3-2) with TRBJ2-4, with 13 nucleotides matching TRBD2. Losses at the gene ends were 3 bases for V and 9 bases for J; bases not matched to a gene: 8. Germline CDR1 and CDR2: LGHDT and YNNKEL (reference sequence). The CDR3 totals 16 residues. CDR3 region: CASSHRTSGSWSIQYF. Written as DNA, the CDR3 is TGTGCCAGCAGCCATCGGACTAGCGGGAGCTGGAGCATTCAGTACTTC.

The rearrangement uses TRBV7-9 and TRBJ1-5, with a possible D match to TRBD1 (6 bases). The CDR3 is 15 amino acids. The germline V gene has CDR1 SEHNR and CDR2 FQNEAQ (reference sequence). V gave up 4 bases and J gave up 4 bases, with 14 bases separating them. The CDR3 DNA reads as TGTGCCAGCAGCTCTGGACAGAGTAGGAATCAGCCCCAGCATTTT. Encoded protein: CASSSGQSRNQPQHF.

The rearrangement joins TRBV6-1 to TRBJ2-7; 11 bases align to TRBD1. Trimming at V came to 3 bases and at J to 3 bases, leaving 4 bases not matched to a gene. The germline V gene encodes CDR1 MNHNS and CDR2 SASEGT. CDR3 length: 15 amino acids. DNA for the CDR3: TGTGCCAGCAGTGACAGGACAGGGGGCTTCTACGAGCAGTACTTC. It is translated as CASSDRTGGFYEQYF.

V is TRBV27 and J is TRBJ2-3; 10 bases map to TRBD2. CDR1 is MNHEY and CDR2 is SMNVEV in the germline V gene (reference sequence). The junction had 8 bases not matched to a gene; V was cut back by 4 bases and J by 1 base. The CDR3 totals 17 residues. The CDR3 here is CASSSPPGLAGTDTQYF. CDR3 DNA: TGTGCCAGCAGTTCCCCTCCCGGACTAGCGGGCACAGATACGCAGTATTTT.

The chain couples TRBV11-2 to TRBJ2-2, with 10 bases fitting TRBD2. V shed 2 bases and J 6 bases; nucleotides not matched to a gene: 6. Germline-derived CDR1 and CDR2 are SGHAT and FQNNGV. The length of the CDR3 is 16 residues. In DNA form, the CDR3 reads TGTGCCAGCAGCTTACAACCTAGCGGGAGTTCCGGGGAGCTGTTTTTT. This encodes CASSLQPSGSSGELFF.

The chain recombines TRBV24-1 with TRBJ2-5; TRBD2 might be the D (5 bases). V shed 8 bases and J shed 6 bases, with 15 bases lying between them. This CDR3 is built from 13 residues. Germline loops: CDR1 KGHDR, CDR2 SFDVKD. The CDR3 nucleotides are TGTGCCACCAACGAGGGATTGGAAAAGACCCAGTACTTC. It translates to CATNEGLEKTQYF.

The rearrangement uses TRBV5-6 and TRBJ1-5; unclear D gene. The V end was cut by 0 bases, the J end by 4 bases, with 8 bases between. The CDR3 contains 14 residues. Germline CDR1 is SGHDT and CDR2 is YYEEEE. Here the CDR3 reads CASSLAGVNQPQHF. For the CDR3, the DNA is TGTGCCAGCAGCTTGGCAGGCGTTAATCAGCCCCAGCATTTT.

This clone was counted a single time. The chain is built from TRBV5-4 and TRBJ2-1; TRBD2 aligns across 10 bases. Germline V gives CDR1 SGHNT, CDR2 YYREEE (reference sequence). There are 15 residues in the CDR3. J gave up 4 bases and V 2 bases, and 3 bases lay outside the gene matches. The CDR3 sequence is CASSFDSGGYNEQFF. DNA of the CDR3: TGTGCCAGCAGCTTCGATAGCGGGGGGTACAATGAGCAGTTCTTC.

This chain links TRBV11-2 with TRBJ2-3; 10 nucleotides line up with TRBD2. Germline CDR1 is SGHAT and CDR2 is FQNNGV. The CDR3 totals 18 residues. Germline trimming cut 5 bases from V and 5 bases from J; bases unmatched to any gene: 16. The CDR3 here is CASSLRTSPSGGIDTQYF. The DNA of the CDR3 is TGTGCCAGCAGCCTAAGGACATCCCCTAGCGGGGGTATAGATACGCAGTATTTT. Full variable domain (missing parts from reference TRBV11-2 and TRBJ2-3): EAGVAQSPRYKIIEKRQSVAFWCNPISGHATLYWYQQILGQGPKLLIQFQNNGVVDDSQLPKDRFSAERLKGVDSTLKIQPAKLEDSAVYLCASSLRTSPSGGIDTQYFGPGTRLTVL.

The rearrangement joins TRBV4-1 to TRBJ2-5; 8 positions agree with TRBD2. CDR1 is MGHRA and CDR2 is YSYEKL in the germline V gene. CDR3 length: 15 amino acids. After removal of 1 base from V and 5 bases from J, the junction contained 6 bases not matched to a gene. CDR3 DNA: TGCGCCAGCAGCCAAGGCCGGGAGGGCCAGGAGACCCAGTACTTC. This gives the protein CASSQGREGQETQYF.